Each of the 20 T cell receptor beta chains below was sequenced from the same sample in a study of T cell changes during pregnancy in multiple sclerosis. This table comes from immunoSEQ multiplex PCR, and its TCRdb copy is limited to in-frame clones, with some not included. The data show 80,000 or so clones, with around 90% seen just once and 1.4% held by the top ten. Sequencing was performed on peripheral blood, taken before pregnancy. All receptors come from a female donor with multiple sclerosis, enrolled in a pregnancy study.

J is TRBJ1-5 and V is TRBV7-2; TRBD1 agrees at 7 bases. With 4 bases clipped from V and 0 bases from J, the junction kept 3 bases outside the gene matches. The CDR3 has 15 amino acids. Looked up from germline, CDR1 is SGHTA and CDR2 is FQGNSA. CDR3 in DNA: TGTGCCAGCAGCTGGACAGGAAATAGCAATCAGCCCCAGCATTTT. Translation gives CASSWTGNSNQPQHF.

The genes are TRBV28 and TRBJ2-7, with D perhaps matching TRBD1 (6 bases). The germline CDR1 and CDR2 sequences are MDHEN and SYDVKM. The CDR3 contains 11 residues. V was trimmed by 4 bases and J by 6 bases, leaving 7 bases between them. The CDR3: CASSYRVEQYF. As DNA, the CDR3 is TGTGCCAGCAGTTACAGGGTCGAGCAGTACTTC.

The V gene is TRBV5-6, the J gene TRBJ2-7; unclear D gene. The CDR3 contains 13 residues. V was trimmed by 3 bases and J by 0 bases, leaving 7 bases between them. Germline V lookup: CDR1 SGHDT, CDR2 YYEEEE. The CDR3 reads CASSSTDSYEQYF. CDR3 nucleotides: TGTGCCAGCAGCTCCACTGACTCCTACGAGCAGTACTTC.

This clone was detected once. V gene TRBV7-8 combines with J gene TRBJ2-1, with D maybe TRBD2 (6 bases). The V end lost 0 bases, the J end lost 4 bases, and 19 bases lay between the germline ends. The CDR3 spans 18 residues. Germline lookup yields CDR1 SGHVS and CDR2 FQNEAQ. For the CDR3, the DNA is TGTGCCAGCAGCTTAGCGCTCCTGGCGGGGCCCTTATACAATGAGCAGTTCTTC. Translating gives CASSLALLAGPLYNEQFF.

V gene TRBV5-1 combines with J gene TRBJ2-3, with 11 nucleotides matching TRBD2. CDR3 length equals 16 residues. CDR1 SGHRS and CDR2 YFSETQ come from the germline V gene. The V segment lost 2 bases and the J segment 6 bases; nucleotides outside the gene matches: 8. The CDR3 region has the DNA TGCGCCAGCAGCTTTACTAGCGGGGGCCTTCCGGATACGCAGTATTTT. Amino acid sequence: CASSFTSGGLPDTQYF. Drawing the rest from reference TRBV5-1 and TRBJ2-3, the complete variable domain is KAGVTQTPRYLIKTRGQQVTLSCSPISGHRSVSWYQQTPGQGLQFLFEYFSETQRNKGNFPGRFSGRQFSNSRSEMNVSTLELGDSALYLCASSFTSGGLPDTQYFGPGTRLTVL.

The chain recombines TRBV6-1 with TRBJ2-3; unclear D gene. This CDR3 spans 16 amino acids. CDR1 MNHNS and CDR2 SASEGT come from the germline V gene. V lost 0 bases and J 5 bases, leaving 15 bases between the germline ends. CDR3 sequence reads: CASSEAEPHVEDTQYF. The CDR3 coding sequence is TGTGCCAGCAGTGAAGCGGAGCCCCACGTGGAAGATACGCAGTATTTT.

This clone appeared a single time. The V call is TRBV5-6, the J call TRBJ2-1, with a possible D match to TRBD1 (6 bases). V lost 4 bases and J lost 0, with 20 bases in between. This CDR3 spans 18 amino acids. Germline CDR1 is SGHDT and CDR2 is YYEEEE. CDR3 protein: CASSRPAGQPSSYNEQFF. The DNA of the CDR3 is TGTGCCAGCAGCCGACCTGCTGGACAGCCGAGCTCCTACAATGAGCAGTTCTTC.

The CDR3 bases are TGCGCCAGCAGCCAAGAGTCAGAAAAAGCTTTCTTT. Translated, it gives CASSQESEKAFF. V and J are TRBV4-1 and TRBJ1-1, with no clear D. The length of the CDR3 is 12 residues. Germline V lookup: CDR1 MGHRA, CDR2 YSYEKL. The germline V and J ends were trimmed by 0 bases and 9 bases, with 8 bases remaining between them.

The genes are TRBV5-4 and TRBJ1-2; D call uncertain. V lost 0 bases and J 7 bases, leaving 7 bases between the germline ends. CDR3 size: 12 residues. Per the germline V gene, CDR1 is SGHNT and CDR2 is YYREEE (reference sequence). This CDR3 reads CASSLARSGYTF. The CDR3 DNA is TGTGCCAGCAGCTTGGCCCGTAGTGGCTACACCTTC.

This chain links TRBV11-2 with TRBJ1-2; D may be TRBD1 (5 bases). CDR1 is SGHAT and CDR2 is FQNNGV in the germline V gene. The CDR3 extends over 14 amino acids. Trimming stripped 5 bases from V and 8 bases from J, with 18 bases between. CDR3 region: CASSRGGGKGGYTF. CDR3 in DNA: TGTGCCAGCAGCAGGGGCGGTGGTAAAGGGGGCTACACCTTC.

This chain links TRBV12-5 with TRBJ1-1; 10 nucleotides line up with TRBD1. The CDR3 has 12 amino acids. J gave up 10 bases and V 7 bases, and 6 bases lay outside the gene matches. Germline CDR1 and CDR2: LGHNT and FRNRAP. The CDR3: CASATWDRGAFF. The CDR3 nucleotides read TGTGCTAGTGCCACCTGGGACAGGGGAGCTTTCTTT.

CDR3 DNA: TGTGCCAGCAGCTTGACGGGAACTGAAGCTTTCTTT. It translates to CASSLTGTEAFF. The genes are TRBV13 and TRBJ1-1; D is unresolved. Looked up from germline, CDR1 is PRHDT and CDR2 is FYEKMQ (reference sequence). Trimming stripped 3 bases from V and 5 bases from J, with 7 bases between. The CDR3 consists of 12 residues. Using reference TRBV13 and TRBJ1-1 for the parts outside the CDR3, the full variable domain is AAGVIQSPRHLIKEKRETATLKCYPIPRHDTVYWYQQGPGQDPQFLISFYEKMQSDKGSIPDRFSAQQFSDYHSELNMSSLELGDSALYFCASSLTGTEAFFGQGTRLTVV.

DNA of the CDR3: TGTGCCAGCAGTTACTCTGGGGCCTCCTACAATGAGCAGTTCTTC. Protein product: CASSYSGASYNEQFF. This chain joins TRBV6-5 and TRBJ2-1, with a tentative D call TRBD1 (5 bases). This CDR3 contains 15 residues. Per germline, CDR1 MNHEY and CDR2 SVGAGI. Trimming pared 0 bases from V and 0 bases from J, leaving 6 bases between.

The CDR3 sequence: CASSQAGVGETQYF. The CDR3 DNA is TGTGCCAGCAGCCAAGCGGGGGTGGGAGAGACCCAGTACTTC. The V call is TRBV14, the J call TRBJ2-5; D may be TRBD2 (6 bases). The CDR3 has 14 amino acids. Trimming removed 1 base at V and 4 bases at J, with 10 bases between. Germline loops: CDR1 SGHDN, CDR2 FVKESK.

V gene TRBV7-3 combines with J gene TRBJ2-1; 7 nucleotides line up with TRBD2. Germline assignment: CDR1 SGHTA and CDR2 FQGTGA. The trim removed 4 bases at V and 2 bases at J, leaving 5 bases unmatched. This CDR3 is built from 15 residues. The CDR3: CASSWGSGTYNEQFF. The CDR3 nucleotides read TGTGCCAGCAGCTGGGGGAGCGGGACCTACAATGAGCAGTTCTTC.

This clone was detected only once. The chain uses TRBV5-1 and TRBJ1-6; no clear D. With 4 bases removed from V and 5 bases from J, the gap between germline ends came to 10 bases. Germline CDR1 reads SGHRS; CDR2 reads YFSETQ. This CDR3 has 14 residues. This CDR3 reads CASSRRGDNSPLHF. CDR3 coding DNA: TGCGCCAGCAGCAGACGGGGAGATAATTCACCCCTCCACTTT. Full variable domain (outside the CDR3, taken from reference TRBV5-1 and TRBJ1-6): KAGVTQTPRYLIKTRGQQVTLSCSPISGHRSVSWYQQTPGQGLQFLFEYFSETQRNKGNFPGRFSGRQFSNSRSEMNVSTLELGDSALYLCASSRRGDNSPLHFGNGTRLTVT.

The chain carries TRBV7-6 and TRBJ1-2, with D perhaps TRBD1 (5 bases). Germline V gene lookup returns CDR1 SGHVS and CDR2 FNYEAQ. V lost 5 bases and J 4 bases, leaving 11 bases between the germline ends. CDR3 length: 13 amino acids. DNA of the CDR3: TGTGCCAGCAGCCAAGGGGCGGCCTATGGCTACACCTTC. This translates into CASSQGAAYGYTF. The variable domain in full, with the rest retrieved from reference TRBV7-6 and TRBJ1-2, is GAGVSQSPRYKVTKRGQDVALRCDPISGHVSLYWYRQALGQGPEFLTYFNYEAQQDKSGLPNDRFSAERPEGSISTLTIQRTEQRDSAMYRCASSQGAAYGYTFGSGTRLTVV.

The genes are TRBV29-1 and TRBJ1-2; D gene uncertain. With 3 bases removed from V and 3 bases from J, the gap between germline ends came to 17 bases. CDR3 length equals 15 residues. Germline lookup yields CDR1 SQVTM and CDR2 ANQGSEA. In DNA, the CDR3 is TGCAGCGTTGAGGCAGGCGTTACCGATGACTATGGCTACACCTTC. The encoded protein is CSVEAGVTDDYGYTF.

This chain uses TRBV6-5 with TRBJ2-3, with 10 bases lining up with TRBD1. CDR3 length: 15 residues. V shed 6 bases, J shed 4 bases, and the junction held 7 bases outside the gene matches. Germline assignment: CDR1 MNHEY and CDR2 SVGAGI. CDR3 coding DNA: TGTGCCAGCAGCTCCCGGGACAGGGGAGCAGATACGCAGTATTTT. The encoded protein is CASSSRDRGADTQYF.

The chain couples TRBV6-4 to TRBJ2-1, with TRBD1 identical over 9 bases. CDR3 length: 14 amino acids. CDR1 and CDR2 from the germline V gene are MRHNA and SNTAGT. The J segment lost 6 bases and the V segment lost 2 bases, leaving 2 bases of the junction unmatched. This CDR3 is CASSDPGQGNEQFF. CDR3 nucleotide sequence: TGTGCCAGCAGTGACCCGGGACAGGGCAATGAGCAGTTCTTC.